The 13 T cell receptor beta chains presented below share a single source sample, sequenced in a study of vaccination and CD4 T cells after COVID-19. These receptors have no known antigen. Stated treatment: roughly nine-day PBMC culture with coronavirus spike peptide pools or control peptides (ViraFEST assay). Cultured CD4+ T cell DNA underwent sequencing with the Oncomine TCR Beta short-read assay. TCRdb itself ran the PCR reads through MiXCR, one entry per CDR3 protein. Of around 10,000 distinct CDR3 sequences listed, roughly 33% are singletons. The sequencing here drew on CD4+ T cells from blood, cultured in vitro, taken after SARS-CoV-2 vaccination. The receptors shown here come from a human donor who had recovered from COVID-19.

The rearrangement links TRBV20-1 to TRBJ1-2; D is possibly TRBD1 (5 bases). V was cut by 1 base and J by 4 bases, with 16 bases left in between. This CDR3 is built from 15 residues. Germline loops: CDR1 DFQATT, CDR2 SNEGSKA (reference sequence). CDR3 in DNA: TGCAGTGCTAGAGGGAACAGGCGGACACTCTATGGCTACACCTTC. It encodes CSARGNRRTLYGYTF.

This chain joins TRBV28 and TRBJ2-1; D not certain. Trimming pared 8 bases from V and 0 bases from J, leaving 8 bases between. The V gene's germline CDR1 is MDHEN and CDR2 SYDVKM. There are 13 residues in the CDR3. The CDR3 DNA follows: TGTGCCAGCTCTCAAGACTCCTACAATGAGCAGTTCTTC. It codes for CASSQDSYNEQFF.

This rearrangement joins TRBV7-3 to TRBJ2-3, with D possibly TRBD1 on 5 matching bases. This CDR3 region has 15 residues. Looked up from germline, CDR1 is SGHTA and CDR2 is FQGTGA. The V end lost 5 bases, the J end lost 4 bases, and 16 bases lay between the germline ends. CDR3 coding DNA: TGTGCCAGCAGCCTCCAACCGACAGTTTCAGATACGCAGTATTTT. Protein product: CASSLQPTVSDTQYF.

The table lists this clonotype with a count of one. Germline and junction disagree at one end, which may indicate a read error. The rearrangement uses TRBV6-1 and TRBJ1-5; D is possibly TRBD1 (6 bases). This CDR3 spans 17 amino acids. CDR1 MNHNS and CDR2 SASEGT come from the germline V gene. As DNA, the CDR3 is TGTGTCAGCAGTATCCACAGGGACCCGTCTGGCAATCAGCCCCAGCATTTT. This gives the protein CVSSIHRDPSGNQPQHF.

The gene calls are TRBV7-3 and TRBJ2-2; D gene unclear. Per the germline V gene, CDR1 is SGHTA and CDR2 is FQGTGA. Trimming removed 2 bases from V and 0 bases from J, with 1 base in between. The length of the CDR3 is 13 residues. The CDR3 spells CASSLSNTGELFF. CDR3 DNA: TGTGCCAGCAGCTTATCGAACACCGGGGAGCTGTTTTTT.

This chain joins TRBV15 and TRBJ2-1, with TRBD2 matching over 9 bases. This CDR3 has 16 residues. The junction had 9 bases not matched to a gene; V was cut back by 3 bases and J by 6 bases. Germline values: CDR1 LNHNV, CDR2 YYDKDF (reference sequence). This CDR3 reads CATSRDSGREFNEQFF. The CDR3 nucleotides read TGTGCCACCAGCAGGGATAGCGGGAGAGAGTTCAATGAGCAGTTCTTC.

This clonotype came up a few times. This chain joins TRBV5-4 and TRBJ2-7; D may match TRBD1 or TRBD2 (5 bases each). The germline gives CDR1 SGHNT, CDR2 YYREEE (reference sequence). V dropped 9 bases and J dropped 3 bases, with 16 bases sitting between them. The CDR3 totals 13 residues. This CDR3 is CATKTGTGYEQYF. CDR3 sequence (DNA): TGTGCCACCAAAACCGGGACGGGCTACGAGCAGTACTTC.

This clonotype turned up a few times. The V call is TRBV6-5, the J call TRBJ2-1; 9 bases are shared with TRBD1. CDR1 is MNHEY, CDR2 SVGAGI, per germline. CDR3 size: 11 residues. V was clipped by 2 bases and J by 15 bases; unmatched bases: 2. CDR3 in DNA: TGTGCCAGCAGTTACCAGGGACAGGGGTTCTTC. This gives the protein CASSYQGQGFF.

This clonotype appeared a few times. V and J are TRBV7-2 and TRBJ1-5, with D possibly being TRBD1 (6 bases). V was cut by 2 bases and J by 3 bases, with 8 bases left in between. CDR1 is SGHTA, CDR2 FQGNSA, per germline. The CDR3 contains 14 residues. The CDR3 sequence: CASSLQGYNQPQHF. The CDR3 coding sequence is TGTGCCAGCAGCTTACAGGGGTACAATCAGCCCCAGCATTTT.

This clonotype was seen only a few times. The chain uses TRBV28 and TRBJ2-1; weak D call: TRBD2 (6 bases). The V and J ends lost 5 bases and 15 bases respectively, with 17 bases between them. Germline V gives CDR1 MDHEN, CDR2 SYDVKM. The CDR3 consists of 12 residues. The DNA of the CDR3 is TGTGCCAGCAGTCCGCCAACGGGGGAGTGGTTCTTC. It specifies CASSPPTGEWFF.

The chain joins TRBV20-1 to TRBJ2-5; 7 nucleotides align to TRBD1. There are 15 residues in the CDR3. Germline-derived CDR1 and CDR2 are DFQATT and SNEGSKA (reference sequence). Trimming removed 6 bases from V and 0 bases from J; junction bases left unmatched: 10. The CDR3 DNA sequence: TGCAGTGCGCAACCAGGGACAGTAAACCAAGAGACCCAGTACTTC. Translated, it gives CSAQPGTVNQETQYF.

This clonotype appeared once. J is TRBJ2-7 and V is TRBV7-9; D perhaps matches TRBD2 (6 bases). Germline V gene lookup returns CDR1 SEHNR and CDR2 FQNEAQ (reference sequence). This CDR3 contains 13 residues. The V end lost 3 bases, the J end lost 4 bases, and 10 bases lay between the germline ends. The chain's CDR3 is CASSLAREYEQYF. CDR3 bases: TGTGCCAGCAGCTTGGCCCGGGAGTACGAGCAGTACTTC.

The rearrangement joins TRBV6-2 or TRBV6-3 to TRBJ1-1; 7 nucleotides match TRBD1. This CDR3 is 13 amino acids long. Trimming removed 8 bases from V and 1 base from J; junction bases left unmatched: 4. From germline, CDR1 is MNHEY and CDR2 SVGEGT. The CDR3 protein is CASVRQGNTEAFF. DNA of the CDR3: TGTGCCAGCGTCAGACAGGGGAACACTGAAGCTTTCTTT.